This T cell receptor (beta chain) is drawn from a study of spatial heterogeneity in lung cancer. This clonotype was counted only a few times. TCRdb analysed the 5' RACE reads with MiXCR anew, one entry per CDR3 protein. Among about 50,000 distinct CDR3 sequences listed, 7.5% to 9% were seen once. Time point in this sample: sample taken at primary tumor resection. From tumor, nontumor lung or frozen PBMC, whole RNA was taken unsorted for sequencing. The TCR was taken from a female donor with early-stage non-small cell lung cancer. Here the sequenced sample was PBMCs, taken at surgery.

CDR3 protein: CASSLADSPLHF. CDR3 sequence (DNA): TGTGCCAGCAGCTTAGCGGATTCACCCCTCCACTTT. V usage is TRBV7-8 and J usage is TRBJ1-6; unclear D gene. Germline V lookup: CDR1 SGHVS, CDR2 FQNEAQ. This CDR3 is built from 12 residues. Trimming removed 0 bases at V and 8 bases at J, with 2 bases between.